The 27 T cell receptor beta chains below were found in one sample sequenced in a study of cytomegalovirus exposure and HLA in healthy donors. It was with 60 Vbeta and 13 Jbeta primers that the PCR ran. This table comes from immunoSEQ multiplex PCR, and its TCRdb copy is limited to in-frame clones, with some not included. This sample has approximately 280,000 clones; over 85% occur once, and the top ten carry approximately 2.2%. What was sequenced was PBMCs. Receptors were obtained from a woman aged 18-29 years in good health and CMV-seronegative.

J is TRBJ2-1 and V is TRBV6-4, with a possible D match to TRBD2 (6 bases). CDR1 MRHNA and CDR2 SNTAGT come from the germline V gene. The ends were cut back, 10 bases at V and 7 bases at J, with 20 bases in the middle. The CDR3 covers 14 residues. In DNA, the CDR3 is TGTGCCACCCCTTCGGCGGGGAGAGGGAATGAGCAGTTCTTC. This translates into CATPSAGRGNEQFF.

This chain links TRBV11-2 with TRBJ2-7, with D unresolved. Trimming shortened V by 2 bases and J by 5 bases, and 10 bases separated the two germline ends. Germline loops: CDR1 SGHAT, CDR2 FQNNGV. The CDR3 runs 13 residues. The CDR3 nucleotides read TGTGCCAGCAGCTTAACCCTCGCAGACGAGCAGTACTTC. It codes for CASSLTLADEQYF.

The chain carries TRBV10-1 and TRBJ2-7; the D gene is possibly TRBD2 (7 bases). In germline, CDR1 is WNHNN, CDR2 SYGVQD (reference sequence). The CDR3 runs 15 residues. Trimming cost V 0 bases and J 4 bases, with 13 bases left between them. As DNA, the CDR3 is TGCGCCAGCAGTGAGTCACGGGGGGCTGAGTACGAGCAGTACTTC. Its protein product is CASSESRGAEYEQYF.

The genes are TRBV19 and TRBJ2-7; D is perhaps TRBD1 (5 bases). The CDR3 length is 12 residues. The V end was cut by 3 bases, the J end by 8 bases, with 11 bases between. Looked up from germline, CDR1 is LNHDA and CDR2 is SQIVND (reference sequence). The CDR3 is CASSIGAEKQYF. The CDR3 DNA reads TGTGCCAGTAGTATTGGGGCGGAAAAGCAGTACTTC.

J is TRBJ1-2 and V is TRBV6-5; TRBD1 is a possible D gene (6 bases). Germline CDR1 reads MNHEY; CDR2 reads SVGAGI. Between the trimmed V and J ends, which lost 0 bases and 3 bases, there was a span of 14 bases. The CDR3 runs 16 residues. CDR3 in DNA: TGTGCCAGCAGTTACTCTGGGGAGGGGGGAGACTATGGCTACACCTTC. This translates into CASSYSGEGGDYGYTF.

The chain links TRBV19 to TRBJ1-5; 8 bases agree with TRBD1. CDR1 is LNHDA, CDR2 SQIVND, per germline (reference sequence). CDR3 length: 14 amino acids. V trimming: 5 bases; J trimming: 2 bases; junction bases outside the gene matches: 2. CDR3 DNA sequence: TGTGCCAGTAGTCCGACAGGGGGCAATCAGCCCCAGCATTTT. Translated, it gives CASSPTGGNQPQHF.

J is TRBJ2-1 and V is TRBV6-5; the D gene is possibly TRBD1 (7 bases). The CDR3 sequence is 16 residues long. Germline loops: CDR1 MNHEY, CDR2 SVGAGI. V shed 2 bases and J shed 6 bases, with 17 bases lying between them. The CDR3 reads CASSYKGSGGSNEQFF. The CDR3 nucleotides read TGTGCCAGCAGTTACAAGGGGTCAGGGGGGTCCAATGAGCAGTTCTTC.

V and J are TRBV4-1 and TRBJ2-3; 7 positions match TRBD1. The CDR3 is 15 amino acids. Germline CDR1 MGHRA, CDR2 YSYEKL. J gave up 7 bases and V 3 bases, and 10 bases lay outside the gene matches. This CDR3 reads CASSQQGVSVNTQYF. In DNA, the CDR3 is TGCGCCAGCAGCCAGCAGGGGGTCTCGGTGAATACGCAGTATTTT.

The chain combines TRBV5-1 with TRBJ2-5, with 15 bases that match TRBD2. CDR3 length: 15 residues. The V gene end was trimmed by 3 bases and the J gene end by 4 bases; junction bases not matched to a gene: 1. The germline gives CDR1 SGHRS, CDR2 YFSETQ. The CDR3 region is CASSSGLAGGETQYF. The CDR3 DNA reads TGCGCCAGCAGCTCGGGACTAGCGGGGGGAGAGACCCAGTACTTC.

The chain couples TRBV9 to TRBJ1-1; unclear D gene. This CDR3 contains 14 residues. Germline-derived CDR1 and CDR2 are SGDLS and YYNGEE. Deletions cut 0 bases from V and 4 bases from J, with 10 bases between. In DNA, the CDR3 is TGTGCCAGCAGCGTAGGCAGTGGCCCCACTGAAGCTTTCTTT. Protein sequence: CASSVGSGPTEAFF. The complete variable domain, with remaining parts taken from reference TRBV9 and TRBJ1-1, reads DSGVTQTPKHLITATGQRVTLRCSPRSGDLSVYWYQQSLDQGLQFLIQYYNGEERAKGNILERFSAQQFPDLHSELNLSSLELGDSALYFCASSVGSGPTEAFFGQGTRLTVV.

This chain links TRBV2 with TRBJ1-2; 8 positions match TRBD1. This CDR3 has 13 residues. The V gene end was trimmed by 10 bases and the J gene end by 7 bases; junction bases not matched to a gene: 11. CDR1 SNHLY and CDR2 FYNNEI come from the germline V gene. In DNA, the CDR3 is TGTGCCACCGTGGACAGGGCAGGAAGTGGCTACACCTTC. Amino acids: CATVDRAGSGYTF.

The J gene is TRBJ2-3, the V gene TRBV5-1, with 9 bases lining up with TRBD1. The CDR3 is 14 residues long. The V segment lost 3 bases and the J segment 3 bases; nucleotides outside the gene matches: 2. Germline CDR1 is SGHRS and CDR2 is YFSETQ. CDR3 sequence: CASSYGQGTDTQYF. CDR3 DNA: TGCGCCAGCAGCTACGGACAGGGGACAGATACGCAGTATTTT.

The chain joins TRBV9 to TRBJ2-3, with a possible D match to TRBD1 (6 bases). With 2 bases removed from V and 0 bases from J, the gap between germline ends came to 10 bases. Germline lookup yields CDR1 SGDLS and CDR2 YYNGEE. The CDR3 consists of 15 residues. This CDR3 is CASSVKGDSTDTQYF. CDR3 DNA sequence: TGTGCCAGCAGCGTGAAGGGGGATAGCACAGATACGCAGTATTTT. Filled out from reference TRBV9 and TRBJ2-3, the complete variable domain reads DSGVTQTPKHLITATGQRVTLRCSPRSGDLSVYWYQQSLDQGLQFLIQYYNGEERAKGNILERFSAQQFPDLHSELNLSSLELGDSALYFCASSVKGDSTDTQYFGPGTRLTVL.

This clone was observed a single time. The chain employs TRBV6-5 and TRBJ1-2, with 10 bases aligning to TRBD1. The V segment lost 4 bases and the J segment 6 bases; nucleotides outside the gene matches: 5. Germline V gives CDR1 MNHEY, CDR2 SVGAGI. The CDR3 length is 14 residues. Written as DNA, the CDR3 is TGTGCCAGCAGTTCGACAGGGGGCGCGGATGGCTACACCTTC. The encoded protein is CASSSTGGADGYTF.

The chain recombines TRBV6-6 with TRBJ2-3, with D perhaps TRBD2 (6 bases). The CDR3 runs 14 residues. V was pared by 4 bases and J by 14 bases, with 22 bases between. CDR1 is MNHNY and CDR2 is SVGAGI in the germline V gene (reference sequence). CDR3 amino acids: CASSSPKIGTPWYF. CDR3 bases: TGTGCCAGCAGTTCCCCTAAAATCGGGACTCCCTGGTATTTT.

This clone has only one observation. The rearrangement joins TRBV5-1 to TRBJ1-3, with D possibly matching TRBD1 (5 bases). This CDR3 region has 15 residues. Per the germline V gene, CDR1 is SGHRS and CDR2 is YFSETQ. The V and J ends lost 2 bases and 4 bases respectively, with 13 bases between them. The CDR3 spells CASSLDRGVGNTIYF. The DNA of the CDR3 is TGCGCCAGCAGCTTAGACCGGGGGGTCGGAAACACCATATATTTT.

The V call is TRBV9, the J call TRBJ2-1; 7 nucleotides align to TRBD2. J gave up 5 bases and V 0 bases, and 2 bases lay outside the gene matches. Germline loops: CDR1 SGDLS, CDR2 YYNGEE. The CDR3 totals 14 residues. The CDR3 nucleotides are TGTGCCAGCAGCGTAGATGGGACTAACAATGAGCAGTTCTTC. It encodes CASSVDGTNNEQFF.

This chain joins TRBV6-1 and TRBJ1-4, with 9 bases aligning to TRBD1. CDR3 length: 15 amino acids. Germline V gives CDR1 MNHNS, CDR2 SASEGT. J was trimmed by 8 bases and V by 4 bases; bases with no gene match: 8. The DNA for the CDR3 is TGTGCCAGCAGTGCGATGGGACAGGGTGAAGAAAAACTGTTTTTT. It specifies CASSAMGQGEEKLFF.

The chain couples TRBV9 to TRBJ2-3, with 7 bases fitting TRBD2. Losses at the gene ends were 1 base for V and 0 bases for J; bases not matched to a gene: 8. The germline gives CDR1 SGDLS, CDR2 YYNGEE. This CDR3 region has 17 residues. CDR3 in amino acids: CASSVFRTSTSTDTQYF. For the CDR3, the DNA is TGTGCCAGCAGCGTATTCCGGACTAGTACGAGCACAGATACGCAGTATTTT.

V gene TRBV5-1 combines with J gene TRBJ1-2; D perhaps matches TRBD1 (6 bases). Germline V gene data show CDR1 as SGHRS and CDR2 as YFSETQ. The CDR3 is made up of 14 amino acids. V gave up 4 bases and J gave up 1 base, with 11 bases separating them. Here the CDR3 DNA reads TGCGCCAGCAGCGGGTTGGACAGTAACTATGGCTACACCTTC. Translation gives CASSGLDSNYGYTF. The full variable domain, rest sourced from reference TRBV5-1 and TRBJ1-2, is KAGVTQTPRYLIKTRGQQVTLSCSPISGHRSVSWYQQTPGQGLQFLFEYFSETQRNKGNFPGRFSGRQFSNSRSEMNVSTLELGDSALYLCASSGLDSNYGYTFGSGTRLTVV.

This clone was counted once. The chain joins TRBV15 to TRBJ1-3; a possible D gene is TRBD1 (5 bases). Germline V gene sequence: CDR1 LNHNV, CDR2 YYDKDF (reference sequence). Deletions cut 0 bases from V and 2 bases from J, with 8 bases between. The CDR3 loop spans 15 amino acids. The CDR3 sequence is CATSRDRGPGNTIYF. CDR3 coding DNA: TGTGCCACCAGCAGAGATAGGGGTCCTGGAAACACCATATATTTT.

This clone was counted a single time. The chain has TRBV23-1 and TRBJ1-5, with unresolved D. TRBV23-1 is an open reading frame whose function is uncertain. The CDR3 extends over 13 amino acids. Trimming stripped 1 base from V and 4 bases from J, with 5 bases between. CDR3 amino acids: CASSQWHNQPQHF. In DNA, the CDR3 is TGCGCCAGCAGTCAATGGCATAATCAGCCCCAGCATTTT.

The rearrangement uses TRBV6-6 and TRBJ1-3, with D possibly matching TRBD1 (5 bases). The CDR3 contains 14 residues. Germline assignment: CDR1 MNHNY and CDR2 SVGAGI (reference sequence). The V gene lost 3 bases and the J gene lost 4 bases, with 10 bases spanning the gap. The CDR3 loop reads CASSYSQGGNTIYF. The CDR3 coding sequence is TGTGCCAGCAGTTATTCCCAGGGAGGAAACACCATATATTTT.

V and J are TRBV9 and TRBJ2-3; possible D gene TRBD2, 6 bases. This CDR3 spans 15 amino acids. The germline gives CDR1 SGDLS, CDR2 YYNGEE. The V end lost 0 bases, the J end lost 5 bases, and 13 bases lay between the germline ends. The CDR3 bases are TGTGCCAGCAGCGTAGGCGGGGTGCCTGGAGATACGCAGTATTTT. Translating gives CASSVGGVPGDTQYF. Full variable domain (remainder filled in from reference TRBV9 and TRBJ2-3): DSGVTQTPKHLITATGQRVTLRCSPRSGDLSVYWYQQSLDQGLQFLIQYYNGEERAKGNILERFSAQQFPDLHSELNLSSLELGDSALYFCASSVGGVPGDTQYFGPGTRLTVL.

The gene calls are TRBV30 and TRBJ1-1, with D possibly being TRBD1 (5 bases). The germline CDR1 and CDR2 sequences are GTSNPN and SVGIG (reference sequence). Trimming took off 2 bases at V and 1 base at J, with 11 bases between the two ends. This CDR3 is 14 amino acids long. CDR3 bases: TGTGCCTGGAGTTGGGGCACAAAGAACACTGAAGCTTTCTTT. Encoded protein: CAWSWGTKNTEAFF.

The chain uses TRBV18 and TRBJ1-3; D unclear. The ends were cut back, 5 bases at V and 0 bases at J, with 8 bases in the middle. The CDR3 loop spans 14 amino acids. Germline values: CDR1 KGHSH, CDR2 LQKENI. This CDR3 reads CASSAKRSGNTIYF. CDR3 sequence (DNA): TGTGCCAGCTCAGCTAAACGCTCTGGAAACACCATATATTTT.

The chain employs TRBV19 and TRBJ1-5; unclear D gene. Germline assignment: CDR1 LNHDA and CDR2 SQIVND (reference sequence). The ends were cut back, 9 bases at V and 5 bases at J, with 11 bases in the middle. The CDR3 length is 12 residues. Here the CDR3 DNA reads TGTGCCAGCAGCGGGAGAGATCAGCCCCAGCATTTT. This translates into CASSGRDQPQHF.